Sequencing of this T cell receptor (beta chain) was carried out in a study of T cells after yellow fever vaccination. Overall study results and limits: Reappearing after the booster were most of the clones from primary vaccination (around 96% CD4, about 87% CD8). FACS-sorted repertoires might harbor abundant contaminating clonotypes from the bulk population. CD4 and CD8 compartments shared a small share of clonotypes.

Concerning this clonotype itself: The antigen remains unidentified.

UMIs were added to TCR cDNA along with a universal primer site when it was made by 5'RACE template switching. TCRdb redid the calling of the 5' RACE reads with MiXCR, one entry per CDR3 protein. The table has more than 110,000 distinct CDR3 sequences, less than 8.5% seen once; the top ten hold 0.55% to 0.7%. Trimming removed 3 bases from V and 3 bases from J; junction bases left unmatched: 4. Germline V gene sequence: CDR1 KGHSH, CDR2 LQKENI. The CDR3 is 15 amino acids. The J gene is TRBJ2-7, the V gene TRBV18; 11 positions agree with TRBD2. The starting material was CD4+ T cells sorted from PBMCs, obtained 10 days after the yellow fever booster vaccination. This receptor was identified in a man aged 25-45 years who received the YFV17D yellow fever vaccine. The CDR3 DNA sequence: TGTGCCAGCTCACCCGAACTAGCGGGAGTCTACGAGCAGTACTTC. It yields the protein CASSPELAGVYEQYF.